These 31 T cell receptor beta chains were all obtained from the same sample, sequenced in a study of identical twins. TCRdb redid the calling of the 5' RACE reads with MiXCR, one entry per CDR3 protein. The sample holds about 200,000 distinct CDR3 sequences, 15% to 20% seen once. This same sample was also taken into another study, of T cells expressing NK-cell markers.

Sequencing input: CD8+ T cells sorted from blood. The source of these receptors is a woman aged 18-29 years in good health.

Sample share makes this clonotype medium-sized (0.01 to 0.1%). V and J are TRBV20-1 and TRBJ2-7; perhaps TRBD2 as D (5 bases). V was trimmed by 1 base and J by 0 bases, leaving 16 bases between them. This CDR3 comprises 16 residues. CDR1 DFQATT and CDR2 SNEGSKA come from the germline V gene (reference sequence). In DNA, the CDR3 is TGCAGTGCTAGAGTAACGAGGGCCGGGTTCTCCTACGAGCAGTACTTC. It encodes CSARVTRAGFSYEQYF.

There are a few counts of this clonotype. The chain carries TRBV12-3 or TRBV12-4 and TRBJ2-1; TRBD1 might be the D (6 bases). The CDR3 covers 15 residues. Trimming took off 7 bases at V and 3 bases at J, with 16 bases between the two ends. Written as DNA, the CDR3 is TGTGCCAGCACCCCCGACAGGACATACTACAATGAGCAGTTCTTC. This translates into CASTPDRTYYNEQFF.

In this sample, this clonotype turned up a few times. CDR3 residues: CASSGTGLSEKLFF. CDR3 in DNA: TGTGCCAGCAGTGGGACAGGGTTGAGTGAAAAACTGTTTTTT. This chain uses TRBV2 with TRBJ1-4; 8 bases map to TRBD1. There are 14 residues in the CDR3. The ends lost 4 bases at V and 7 bases at J; junction bases unmatched: 5. Germline V gene sequence: CDR1 SNHLY, CDR2 FYNNEI.

This clonotype occurred many times. This chain uses TRBV6-5 with TRBJ2-7, with TRBD1 matching 9 bases. The length of the CDR3 is 13 residues. Germline values: CDR1 MNHEY, CDR2 SVGAGI. With V trimmed by 4 bases and J by 4 bases, 2 bases remained unmatched. The CDR3 sequence: CASSSGQGYEQYF. The CDR3 DNA reads TGTGCCAGCAGTTCGGGACAGGGTTACGAGCAGTACTTC.

The chain is built from TRBV7-9 and TRBJ2-7; the D gene is possibly TRBD2 (5 bases). The CDR3 has 17 amino acids. Germline CDR1 and CDR2: SEHNR and FQNEAQ (reference sequence). The germline V and J ends were trimmed by 5 bases and 4 bases, with 24 bases remaining between them. The CDR3 sequence: CASSPSDYTALTYEQYF. The CDR3 DNA is TGTGCCAGCAGCCCTTCTGACTATACAGCGCTTACTTACGAGCAGTACTTC.

The chain has TRBV11-2 and TRBJ2-1; D not certain. Germline CDR1 is SGHAT and CDR2 is FQNNGV. Trimming took off 3 bases at V and 5 bases at J, with 11 bases between the two ends. The CDR3 consists of 14 residues. The DNA for the CDR3 is TGTGCCAGCAGCTTCCCTAACACGCACAATGAGCAGTTCTTC. Encoded protein: CASSFPNTHNEQFF.

In its sample, this clonotype was seen a few times. This sequence joins TRBV6-1 and TRBJ2-1; D is possibly TRBD2 (6 bases). Germline lookup yields CDR1 MNHNS and CDR2 SASEGT. The ends were cut back, 5 bases at V and 8 bases at J, with 13 bases in the middle. The CDR3 has 13 residues. The CDR3 sequence: CASSRWEAHEQFF. The CDR3 DNA reads TGTGCCAGCAGTCGATGGGAGGCCCATGAGCAGTTCTTC.

The chain has TRBV27 and TRBJ2-7; TRBD2 matches 7 bases. This CDR3 contains 13 residues. The V and J ends lost 6 bases and 5 bases, in that order; junction bases with no gene match: 7. The germline V gene encodes CDR1 MNHEY and CDR2 SMNVEV (reference sequence). CDR3 nucleotides: TGTGCCAGCAGATTAGCGGGTAGTAACGAGCAGTACTTC. The encoded protein is CASRLAGSNEQYF.

This clonotype has ten or more counts. This rearrangement joins TRBV12-3 or TRBV12-4 to TRBJ2-1; 10 bases line up with TRBD2. The V gene end was trimmed by 5 bases and the J gene end by 6 bases; junction bases not matched to a gene: 4. CDR3 size: 14 residues. The CDR3 here is CASSTVAGGNEQFF. As DNA, the CDR3 is TGTGCCAGCAGTACGGTAGCGGGGGGCAATGAGCAGTTCTTC.

V is TRBV5-1 and J is TRBJ2-1; 7 bases align to TRBD1. The germline CDR1 and CDR2 sequences are SGHRS and YFSETQ. V gave up 2 bases and J gave up 9 bases; unmatched junction bases: 5. This CDR3 has 13 amino acids. Here the CDR3 DNA reads TGCGCCAGCAGCTTAAAGACAGGGACTGAGCAGTTCTTC. The encoded protein is CASSLKTGTEQFF.

V gene TRBV5-1 combines with J gene TRBJ2-1, with a possible D match to TRBD2 (5 bases). Germline loops: CDR1 SGHRS, CDR2 YFSETQ. V shed 4 bases and J shed 9 bases, with 17 bases lying between them. This CDR3 region has 14 residues. In DNA, the CDR3 is TGCGCCAGCAGCCCTTTTTACGGGAAAGGTGAGCAGTTCTTC. Its translation: CASSPFYGKGEQFF.

The chain recombines TRBV12-3 or TRBV12-4 with TRBJ2-2, with 7 bases matching TRBD2. This CDR3 contains 15 residues. V trimming: 5 bases; J trimming: 6 bases; junction bases outside the gene matches: 9. As DNA, the CDR3 is TGTGCCAGCAGTCCACACATGGGGGGGGCCGGGGAGCTGTTTTTT. As protein: CASSPHMGGAGELFF.

This clonotype was recorded a few times. The rearrangement joins TRBV20-1 to TRBJ1-2, with a weak D call TRBD1 (5 bases). The CDR3 loop spans 15 amino acids. The ends were cut back, 5 bases at V and 4 bases at J, with 20 bases in the middle. Looked up from germline, CDR1 is DFQATT and CDR2 is SNEGSKA (reference sequence). CDR3 nucleotides: TGCAGTGCTCCAGTAACGGGACCGACAACCTATGGCTACACCTTC. It yields the protein CSAPVTGPTTYGYTF.

The V call is TRBV9, the J call TRBJ2-2; 8 bases line up with TRBD2. CDR1 and CDR2 from the germline V gene are SGDLS and YYNGEE. CDR3 size: 15 residues. The ends lost 4 bases at V and 5 bases at J; junction bases unmatched: 7. CDR3 bases: TGTGCCAGCAGCCCACCGGGGGGGCGGACCGGGGAGCTGTTTTTT. Protein product: CASSPPGGRTGELFF.

This clonotype was counted a few times. The rearrangement joins TRBV6-1 to TRBJ2-1; 12 bases agree with TRBD2. Germline CDR1 reads MNHNS; CDR2 reads SASEGT. Unmatched junction bases numbered 5, after V lost 5 bases and J lost 0 bases. This CDR3 region has 17 residues. The CDR3 loop reads CASSPTSGGTSYNEQFF. DNA for the CDR3: TGTGCCAGCAGTCCCACTAGCGGGGGGACCTCCTACAATGAGCAGTTCTTC.

The table lists this clonotype with a few counts. The V gene is TRBV5-6, the J gene TRBJ1-1; possible D gene TRBD1, 6 bases. The CDR3 extends over 14 amino acids. V shed 0 bases and J shed 8 bases, with 14 bases lying between them. Germline CDR1 reads SGHDT; CDR2 reads YYEEEE. The CDR3 region is CASSLGGDIFEAFF. CDR3 sequence (DNA): TGTGCCAGCAGCTTGGGAGGGGACATATTCGAAGCTTTCTTT. The full variable domain, completed using reference TRBV5-6 and TRBJ1-1, is DAGVTQSPTHLIKTRGQQVTLRCSPKSGHDTVSWYQQALGQGPQFIFQYYEEEERQRGNFPDRFSGHQFPNYSSELNVNALLLGDSALYLCASSLGGDIFEAFFGQGTRLTVV.

This clonotype was seen a handful of times. The chain has TRBV5-6 and TRBJ2-7; TRBD1 is a possible D gene (6 bases). V was trimmed by 0 bases and J by 3 bases, leaving 10 bases between them. CDR1 and CDR2 (germline): SGHDT, YYEEEE. The CDR3 contains 14 residues. CDR3: CASSLGVGGYEQYF. CDR3 sequence (DNA): TGTGCCAGCAGCTTGGGAGTAGGGGGCTACGAGCAGTACTTC. The complete variable domain, with remaining parts taken from reference TRBV5-6 and TRBJ2-7, reads DAGVTQSPTHLIKTRGQQVTLRCSPKSGHDTVSWYQQALGQGPQFIFQYYEEEERQRGNFPDRFSGHQFPNYSSELNVNALLLGDSALYLCASSLGVGGYEQYFGPGTRLTVT.

This clonotype has a handful of counts. The genes are TRBV27 and TRBJ2-3; 10 nucleotides agree with TRBD1. Trimming at V came to 1 base and at J to 7 bases, leaving 5 bases not matched to a gene. The germline V gene encodes CDR1 MNHEY and CDR2 SMNVEV (reference sequence). This CDR3 is built from 15 residues. The CDR3 DNA reads as TGTGCCAGCAGTTTATGGGACAGGGGAACGAATACGCAGTATTTT. This sequence encodes CASSLWDRGTNTQYF.

This sequence joins TRBV6-2 or TRBV6-3 and TRBJ2-1, with 14 nucleotides matching TRBD2. Trimming removed 5 bases from V and 8 bases from J; junction bases left unmatched: 5. This CDR3 is built from 15 residues. CDR1 is MNHEY, CDR2 SVGEGT, per germline. The CDR3 bases are TGTGCCAGCAGTACTCCGGGACTAGCGGGAGATGAGCAGTTCTTC. Residues: CASSTPGLAGDEQFF.

V and J are TRBV11-2 and TRBJ1-4, with 11 bases lining up with TRBD1. In germline, CDR1 is SGHAT, CDR2 FQNNGV. The CDR3 spans 16 residues. V trimming: 5 bases; J trimming: 7 bases; junction bases outside the gene matches: 9. CDR3 amino acids: CASSPGQGAESEKLFF. The DNA of the CDR3 is TGTGCCAGCAGCCCCGGACAGGGGGCAGAGAGTGAAAAACTGTTTTTT.

This clonotype showed up just a few times. This rearrangement joins TRBV6-5 to TRBJ1-1; a weak D match, TRBD1 (5 bases). The CDR3 is made up of 12 amino acids. The germline V gene encodes CDR1 MNHEY and CDR2 SVGAGI. Trimming pared 6 bases from V and 10 bases from J, leaving 15 bases between. The CDR3 here is CASSTRGEGAFF. As DNA, the CDR3 is TGTGCCAGCAGCACCCGAGGGGAAGGAGCTTTCTTT.

This rearrangement joins TRBV29-1 to TRBJ2-2; 8 nucleotides line up with TRBD1. V lost 4 bases and J lost 7; bases outside the gene matches: 8. The germline V gene has CDR1 SQVTM and CDR2 ANQGSEA. The CDR3 covers 14 residues. The DNA of the CDR3 is TGCAGCGTTGCCGGACAGGGTGCCAGCGGGGAGCTGTTTTTT. Its translation: CSVAGQGASGELFF.

This chain uses TRBV27 with TRBJ1-1; D unclear. The CDR3 has 15 residues. V dropped 5 bases and J dropped 3 bases, with 16 bases sitting between them. Germline V gene data show CDR1 as MNHEY and CDR2 as SMNVEV (reference sequence). The CDR3 loop is CASSPSGPSDTEAFF. The CDR3 DNA is TGTGCCAGCAGTCCCTCCGGGCCGTCCGACACTGAAGCTTTCTTT.

CDR3 in amino acids: CASSSSGGIDGYTF. In nucleotides, the CDR3 is TGCGCCAGCAGCTCATCAGGGGGGATTGATGGCTACACCTTC. V and J are TRBV5-1 and TRBJ1-2; 7 nucleotides agree with TRBD1. The V segment lost 3 bases and the J segment 6 bases; nucleotides outside the gene matches: 8. Germline V gene lookup returns CDR1 SGHRS and CDR2 YFSETQ. This CDR3 region has 14 residues.

This clonotype was detected a few times. J is TRBJ2-5 and V is TRBV28; tentatively, D is TRBD2 (6 bases). The CDR3 extends over 14 amino acids. Germline CDR1 and CDR2: MDHEN and SYDVKM. Deletions cut 5 bases from V and 5 bases from J, with 15 bases between. CDR3 nucleotides: TGTGCCAGCAGTCCTATGGAGGGGCGGGAGACCCAGTACTTC. Amino acids: CASSPMEGRETQYF.

This chain uses TRBV5-1 with TRBJ2-1; D possibly corresponds to TRBD1 (6 bases). Trimming cost V 4 bases and J 0 bases, with 8 bases left between them. In germline, CDR1 is SGHRS, CDR2 YFSETQ. This CDR3 comprises 14 residues. CDR3 DNA sequence: TGCGCCAGCAGCCAACAGGGCTCCTACAATGAGCAGTTCTTC. It encodes CASSQQGSYNEQFF.

This clonotype showed up just a few times. The J gene is TRBJ2-3, the V gene TRBV4-3; 7 nucleotides agree with TRBD1. Germline CDR1 and CDR2: LGHNA and YSLEER. The CDR3 length is 14 residues. Unmatched junction bases numbered 5, after V lost 5 bases and J lost 3 bases. The CDR3 loop is CASSYSGGTDTQYF. As DNA, the CDR3 is TGCGCCAGCAGCTATTCAGGGGGAACAGATACGCAGTATTTT.

This clonotype has at least ten counts. The chain links TRBV5-1 to TRBJ2-2; no firm D call. CDR3 length: 16 residues. CDR1 is SGHRS, CDR2 YFSETQ, per germline. V was pared by 3 bases and J by 2 bases, with 14 bases between. CDR3: CASSYGERINTGELFF. CDR3 nucleotide sequence: TGCGCCAGCAGCTATGGGGAAAGGATTAACACCGGGGAGCTGTTTTTT.

This clonotype was counted ten times or more. The chain recombines TRBV5-1 with TRBJ2-7; the D is unclear. Germline CDR1 and CDR2: SGHRS and YFSETQ. Between the trimmed V and J ends, which lost 0 bases and 1 base, there was a span of 8 bases. The CDR3 length is 14 residues. The DNA for the CDR3 is TGCGCCAGCAGCTTGGCCTCGGAATCCTACGAGCAGTACTTC. It encodes CASSLASESYEQYF. Complete variable domain (other parts from reference TRBV5-1 and TRBJ2-7): KAGVTQTPRYLIKTRGQQVTLSCSPISGHRSVSWYQQTPGQGLQFLFEYFSETQRNKGNFPGRFSGRQFSNSRSEMNVSTLELGDSALYLCASSLASESYEQYFGPGTRLTVT.

This sequence joins TRBV4-3 and TRBJ2-1, with D unclear. This CDR3 spans 19 amino acids. Germline loops: CDR1 LGHNA, CDR2 YSLEER. V lost 4 bases, J lost 1 base, and 23 bases lay in between. For the CDR3, the DNA is TGCGCCAGCAGCCCGGACGGCAGGAAGGGTTTACAATCCTACAATGAGCAGTTCTTC. Its protein product is CASSPDGRKGLQSYNEQFF.

The chain links TRBV9 to TRBJ2-1; 9 bases map to TRBD2. Per germline, CDR1 SGDLS and CDR2 YYNGEE. The CDR3 contains 14 residues. After removal of 8 bases from V and 5 bases from J, the junction contained 8 bases not matched to a gene. Here the CDR3 reads CASMASGTDNEQFF. In nucleotides, the CDR3 is TGTGCCAGTATGGCTAGCGGGACCGACAATGAGCAGTTCTTC.